The rows below give T cell receptor beta chains drawn from one sample of a study of OX40 agonist ivuxolimab in advanced cancers. Produced via immunoSEQ multiplex PCR; TCRdb's table is partial and in-frame only. This table holds approximately 74,000 clones, about 85% found once. The sample here was CD4+ or CD8+ T cells sorted from blood, taken in a trial of the OX40 agonist ivuxolimab. The receptors were gathered from an adult with an advanced solid tumor such as melanoma, head and neck, liver or kidney cancer. CDR3s include the opening cysteine and the closing phenylalanine or tryptophan. D genes are given only for firm matches. Only part of the rows carry a size: once, few, many, or a class if the clone is expanded.

j_call clone_size v_call d_call cdr3_nt cdr3_aa
TRBJ2-7 NA TRBV18 NA TGTGCCAGCTCCTTCGCACCGTTCTACGAGCAGTACTTC CASSFAPFYEQYF
TRBJ2-3 once TRBV30 NA TGTGCCTGGAGTGGCCGTGGTAAAGATACGCAGTATTTT CAWSGRGKDTQYF
TRBJ2-5 NA TRBV9 TRBD2 TGTGCCAGCAGCCTAGAGCGGGGGCTGGTCGGGCAAGAGACCCAGTACTTC CASSLERGLVGQETQYF
TRBJ2-2 NA TRBV9 NA TGTGCCAGCAGCGTAGTGGGGGACACCGGGGAGCTGTTTTTT CASSVVGDTGELFF
TRBJ2-2 NA TRBV18 TRBD1 TGTGCCAGCTCACCACTGAGACAGGGGACGAACACCGGGGAGCTGTTTTTT CASSPLRQGTNTGELFF
TRBJ1-5 few TRBV30 TRBD1 TGTGCCTGGACCTCGACAGGGCTTGGACAGCCCCAGCATTTT CAWTSTGLGQPQHF
TRBJ1-1 few TRBV5-8 NA TGTGCCAGCAGCCGACCCGTGAACACTGAAGCTTTCTTT CASSRPVNTEAFF
TRBJ1-1 NA TRBV29-1 TRBD1 TGCAGCGCGTGGGACAGGGGGATTGGCACTGAAGCTTTCTTT CSAWDRGIGTEAFF
TRBJ2-7 NA TRBV11-1 NA TGTGCCAGCAGCTTAGAAAACACAGTGATCTACGAGCAGTACTTC CASSLENTVIYEQYF
TRBJ2-1 NA TRBV7-9 TRBD1 TGTGCCAGCAGCGTCCTCCGGGACAGCAACAATGAGCAGTTCTTC CASSVLRDSNNEQFF
TRBJ1-4 NA TRBV7-9 NA TGTGCCAGCAGCTTTCGACAGTCTAATGAAAAACTGTTTTTT CASSFRQSNEKLFF
TRBJ1-2 NA TRBV19 NA TGTGCCAGTAGTATACCCGGACTGATTAACTATGGCTACACCTTC CASSIPGLINYGYTF
TRBJ2-7 NA TRBV5-1 NA TGCGCCAGCAGCTTGGCTGGGGGTTCGTCTTTAATAGTCTACGAGCAGTACTTC CASSLAGGSSLIVYEQYF
TRBJ1-6 NA TRBV27 NA TGTGCCAGCAGTTTTCGACAGACGAGCTCCTATAATTCACCCCTCCACTTT CASSFRQTSSYNSPLHF
TRBJ2-7 NA TRBV27 TRBD2 TGTGCCAGCAGTTTATCGGGGCCCTCTAGCGGGAGTTGGCACGAGCAGTACTTC CASSLSGPSSGSWHEQYF
TRBJ1-1 NA TRBV6-1 TRBD1 TGTGCCAGCAGTGAGAAAAACAGGGGAGTGAACACTGAAGCTTTCTTT CASSEKNRGVNTEAFF
TRBJ2-7 NA TRBV27 TRBD2 TGTGCCAGCAGTCCCTGGAATAGCGGGAGAGACGAGCAGTACTTC CASSPWNSGRDEQYF
TRBJ1-2 NA TRBV27 NA TGTGCCAGCAGTGCCTATAACTATGGCTACACCTTC CASSAYNYGYTF
TRBJ2-1 NA TRBV5-1 NA TGCGCCAGCGTAGCTGGGGGACTGGGGTACAATGAGCAGTTCTTC CASVAGGLGYNEQFF
TRBJ2-1 NA TRBV9 NA TGTGCCAGCAGCGTAGAAGGAAACTCCTACAATGAGCAGTTCTTC CASSVEGNSYNEQFF
TRBJ2-1 NA TRBV7-2 NA TGTGCCAGCAGCTCAGGACGGAATTCCAATTACAATGAGCAGTTCTTC CASSSGRNSNYNEQFF
TRBJ2-2 NA TRBV1 NA TGCACCAGCAACACTAGCGGGAGAAGGGCGGACACCGGGGAGCTGTTTTTT CTSNTSGRRADTGELFF
TRBJ2-5 once TRBV4-2 NA TGTGCCAGCAGCCAAGGTAGGCCGATGGGCGAAGAGACCCAGTACTTC CASSQGRPMGEETQYF
TRBJ2-2 NA TRBV7-2 NA TGTGCCAGCAGCTTGGACAGACTGGGCGGGGGGGAGCTGTTTTTT CASSLDRLGGGELFF
TRBJ2-5 NA TRBV6-1 NA TGTGCCAGCAGTTACGGAGAGACCCAGTACTTC CASSYGETQYF
TRBJ1-2 few TRBV19 NA TGTGCCAGTAACCCCCGAGACCGAGAGTTCTATGGCTACACCTTC CASNPRDREFYGYTF